This TCR beta chain was recorded in a study of T cells in tumors after PD-1 blockade. At the level of the study: Excluded were patients with checkpoint blockade, immunosuppressants, or radiotherapy or other anti-cancer therapy within 4 weeks. Some patients also took daily vismodegib 150 mg during anti-PD-1 treatment. Mean per blood sample: about 110,000 templates (24,679-257,772), 36,536 unique clonotypes.

Germline CDR1 SGHRS, CDR2 YFSETQ. The CDR3 length is 12 residues. V dropped 0 bases and J dropped 9 bases, with 9 bases sitting between them. Method: immunoSEQ multiplex PCR; TCRdb's copy keeps in-frame clones and lacks some. The sample records tens of thousands of clones, around 85% being singletons. In regard to this clone: Antigen specificity is unknown.

Broader study findings: Around two fifths of tumor TCR clonotypes were also found in blood.

Material: PBMCs, obtained before anti-PD-1 therapy. The receptor was derived from a human donor with advanced basal cell or squamous cell carcinoma (not recorded which). The rearrangement joins TRBV5-1 to TRBJ1-2; perhaps TRBD1 as D (6 bases). CDR3 amino acids: CASSLDQGSYTF. The DNA for the CDR3 is TGCGCCAGCAGCTTGGACCAGGGGAGCTACACCTTC.